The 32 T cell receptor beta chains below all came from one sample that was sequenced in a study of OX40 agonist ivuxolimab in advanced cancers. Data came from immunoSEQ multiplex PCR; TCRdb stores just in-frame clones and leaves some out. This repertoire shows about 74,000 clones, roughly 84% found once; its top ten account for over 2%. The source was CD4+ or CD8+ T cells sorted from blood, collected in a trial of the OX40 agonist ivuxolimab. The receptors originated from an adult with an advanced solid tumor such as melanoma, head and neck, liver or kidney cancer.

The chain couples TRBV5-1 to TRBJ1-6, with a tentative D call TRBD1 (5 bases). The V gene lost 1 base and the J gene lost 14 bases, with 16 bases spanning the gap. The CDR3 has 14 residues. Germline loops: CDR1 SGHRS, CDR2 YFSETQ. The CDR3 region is CASSLYHGDGALHF. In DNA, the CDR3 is TGCGCCAGCAGCTTGTATCACGGGGACGGGGCCCTCCACTTT.

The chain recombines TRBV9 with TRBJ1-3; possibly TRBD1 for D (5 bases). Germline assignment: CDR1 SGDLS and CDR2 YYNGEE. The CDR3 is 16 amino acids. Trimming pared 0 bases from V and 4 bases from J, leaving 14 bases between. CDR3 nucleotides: TGTGCCAGCAGCGTAGAGGGACGGGCTGGCGGAAACACCATATATTTT. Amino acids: CASSVEGRAGGNTIYF.

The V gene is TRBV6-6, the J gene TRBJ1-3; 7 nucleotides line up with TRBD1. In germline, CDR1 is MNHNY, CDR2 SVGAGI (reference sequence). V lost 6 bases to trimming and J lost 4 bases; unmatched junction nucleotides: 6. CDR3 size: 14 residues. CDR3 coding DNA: TGTGCCAGCAGCAGGGGGTCTGACGGAAACACCATATATTTT. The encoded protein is CASSRGSDGNTIYF.

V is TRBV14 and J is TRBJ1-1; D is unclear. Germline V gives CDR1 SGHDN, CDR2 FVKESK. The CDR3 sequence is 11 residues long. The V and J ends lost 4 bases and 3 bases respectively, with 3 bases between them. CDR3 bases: TGTGCCAGCAGCCCGGACACTGAAGCTTTCTTT. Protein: CASSPDTEAFF.

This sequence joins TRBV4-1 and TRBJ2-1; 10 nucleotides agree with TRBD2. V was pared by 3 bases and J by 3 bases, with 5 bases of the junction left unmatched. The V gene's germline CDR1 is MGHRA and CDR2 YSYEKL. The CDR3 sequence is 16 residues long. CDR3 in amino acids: CASSQGPSGSYNEQFF. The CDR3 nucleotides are TGCGCCAGCAGCCAGGGTCCTAGCGGGAGCTACAATGAGCAGTTCTTC.

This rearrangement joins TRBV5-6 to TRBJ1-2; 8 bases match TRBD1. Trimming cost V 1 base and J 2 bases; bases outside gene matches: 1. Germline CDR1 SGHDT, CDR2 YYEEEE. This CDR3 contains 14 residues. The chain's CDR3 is CASSLPGGNYGYTF. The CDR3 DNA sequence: TGTGCCAGCAGCTTGCCAGGGGGCAACTATGGCTACACCTTC.

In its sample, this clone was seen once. Written as DNA, the CDR3 is TGTGCCAGCAGCTCGAGACAGGTCGCCGACACAGATACGCAGTATTTT. It encodes CASSSRQVADTDTQYF. The rearrangement links TRBV7-2 to TRBJ2-3; possibly TRBD1 for D (6 bases). CDR3 length: 16 amino acids. Germline CDR1 is SGHTA and CDR2 is FQGNSA. Trimming stripped 4 bases from V and 2 bases from J, with 16 bases between.

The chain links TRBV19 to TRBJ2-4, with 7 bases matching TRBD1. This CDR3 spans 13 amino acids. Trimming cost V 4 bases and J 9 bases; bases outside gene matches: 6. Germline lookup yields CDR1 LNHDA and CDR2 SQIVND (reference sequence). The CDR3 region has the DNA TGTGCCAGTAGTAACGACAGGGTCGGCATTCAGTACTTC. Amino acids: CASSNDRVGIQYF.

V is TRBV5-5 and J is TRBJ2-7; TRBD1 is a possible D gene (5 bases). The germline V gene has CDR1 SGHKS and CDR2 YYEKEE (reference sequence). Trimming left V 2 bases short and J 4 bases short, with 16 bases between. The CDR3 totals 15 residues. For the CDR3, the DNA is TGTGCCAGCAGCTTTGGTAGGGGTAATCCTTACGAGCAGTACTTC. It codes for CASSFGRGNPYEQYF.

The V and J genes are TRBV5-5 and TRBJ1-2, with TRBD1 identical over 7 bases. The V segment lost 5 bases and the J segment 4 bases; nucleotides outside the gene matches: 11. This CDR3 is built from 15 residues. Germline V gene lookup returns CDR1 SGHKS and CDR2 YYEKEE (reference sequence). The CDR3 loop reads CASRDGQVGGYGYTF. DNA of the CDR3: TGTGCCAGCAGGGATGGACAGGTCGGCGGCTATGGCTACACCTTC. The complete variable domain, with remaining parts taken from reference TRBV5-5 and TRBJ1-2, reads DAGVTQSPTHLIKTRGQQVTLRCSPISGHKSVSWYQQVLGQGPQFIFQYYEKEERGRGNFPDRFSARQFPNYSSELNVNALLLGDSALYLCASRDGQVGGYGYTFGSGTRLTVV.

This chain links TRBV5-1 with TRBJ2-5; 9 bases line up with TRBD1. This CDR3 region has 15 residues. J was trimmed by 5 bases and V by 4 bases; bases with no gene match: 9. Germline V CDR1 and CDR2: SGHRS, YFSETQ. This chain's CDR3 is CASSQRTGASETQYF. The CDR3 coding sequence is TGCGCCAGCAGCCAAAGGACAGGGGCGAGTGAGACCCAGTACTTC.

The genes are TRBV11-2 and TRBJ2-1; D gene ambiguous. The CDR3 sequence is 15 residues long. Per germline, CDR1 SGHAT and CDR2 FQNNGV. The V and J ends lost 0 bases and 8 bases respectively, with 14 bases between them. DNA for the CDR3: TGTGCCAGCAGCTTAGATGGAGCAGGTTTTGATGAGCAGTTCTTC. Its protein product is CASSLDGAGFDEQFF.

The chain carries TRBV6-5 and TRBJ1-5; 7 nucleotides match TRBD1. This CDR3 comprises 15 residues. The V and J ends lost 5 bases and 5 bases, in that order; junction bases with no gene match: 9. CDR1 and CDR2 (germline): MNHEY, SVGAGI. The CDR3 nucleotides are TGTGCCAGCAGTAGACGCGACAGGGCCTATCAGCCCCAGCATTTT. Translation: CASSRRDRAYQPQHF.

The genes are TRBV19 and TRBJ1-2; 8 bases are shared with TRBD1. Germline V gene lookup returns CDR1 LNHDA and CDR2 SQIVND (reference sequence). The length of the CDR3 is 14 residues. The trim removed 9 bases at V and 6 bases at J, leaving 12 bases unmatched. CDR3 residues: CASLDRGTQNGYTF. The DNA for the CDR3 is TGTGCCAGCTTAGACAGGGGAACTCAAAATGGCTACACCTTC.

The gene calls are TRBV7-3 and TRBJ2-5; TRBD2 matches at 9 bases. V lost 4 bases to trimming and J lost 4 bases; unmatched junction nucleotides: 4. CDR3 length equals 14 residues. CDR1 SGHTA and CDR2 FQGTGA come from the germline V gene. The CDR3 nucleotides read TGTGCCAGCAGCTCAATAGCGGGGGCAGAGACCCAGTACTTC. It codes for CASSSIAGAETQYF.

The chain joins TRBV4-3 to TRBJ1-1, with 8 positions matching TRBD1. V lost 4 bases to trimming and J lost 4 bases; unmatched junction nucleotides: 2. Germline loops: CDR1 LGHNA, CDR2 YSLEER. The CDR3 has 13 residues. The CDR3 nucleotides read TGCGCCAGCAGCCGAGGGACAGGCACTGAAGCTTTCTTT. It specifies CASSRGTGTEAFF.

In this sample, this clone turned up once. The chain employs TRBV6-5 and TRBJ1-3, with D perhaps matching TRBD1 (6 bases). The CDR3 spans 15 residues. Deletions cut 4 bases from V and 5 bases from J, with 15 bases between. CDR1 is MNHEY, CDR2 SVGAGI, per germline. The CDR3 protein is CASSSRGFLRNTIYF. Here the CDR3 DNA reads TGTGCCAGCAGTTCGAGGGGGTTTTTGAGAAACACCATATATTTT.

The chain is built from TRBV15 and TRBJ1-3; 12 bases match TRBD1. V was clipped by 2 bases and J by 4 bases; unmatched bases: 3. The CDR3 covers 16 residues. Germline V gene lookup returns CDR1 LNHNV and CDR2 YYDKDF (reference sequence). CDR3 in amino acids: CATSRWDRGRGNTIYF. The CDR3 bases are TGTGCCACCAGCAGATGGGACAGGGGGCGAGGAAACACCATATATTTT.

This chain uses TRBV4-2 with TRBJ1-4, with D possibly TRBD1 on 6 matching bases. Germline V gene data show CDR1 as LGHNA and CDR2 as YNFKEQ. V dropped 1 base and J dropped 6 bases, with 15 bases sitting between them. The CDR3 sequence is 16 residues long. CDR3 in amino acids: CASSQVTGSRDEKLFF. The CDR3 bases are TGTGCCAGCAGCCAAGTGACAGGTTCTCGGGATGAAAAACTGTTTTTT.

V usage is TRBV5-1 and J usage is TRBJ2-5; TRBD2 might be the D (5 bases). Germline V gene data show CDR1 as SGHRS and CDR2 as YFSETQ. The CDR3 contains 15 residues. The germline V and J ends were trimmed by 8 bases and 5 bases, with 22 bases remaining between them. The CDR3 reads CASRVGRDVRETQYF. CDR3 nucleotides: TGCGCCAGTCGTGTAGGTCGGGATGTCCGGGAGACCCAGTACTTC.

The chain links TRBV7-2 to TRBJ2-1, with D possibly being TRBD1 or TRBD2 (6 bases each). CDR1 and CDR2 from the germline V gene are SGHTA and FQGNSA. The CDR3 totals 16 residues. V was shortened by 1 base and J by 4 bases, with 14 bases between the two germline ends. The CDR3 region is CASSLEQGTSYNEQFF. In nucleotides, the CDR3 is TGTGCCAGCAGCTTAGAGCAGGGGACTTCTTACAATGAGCAGTTCTTC. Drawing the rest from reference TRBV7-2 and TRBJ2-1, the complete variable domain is GAGVSQSPSNKVTEKGKDVELRCDPISGHTALYWYRQSLGQGLEFLIYFQGNSAPDKSGLPSDRFSAERTGGSVSTLTIQRTQQEDSAVYLCASSLEQGTSYNEQFFGPGTRLTVL.

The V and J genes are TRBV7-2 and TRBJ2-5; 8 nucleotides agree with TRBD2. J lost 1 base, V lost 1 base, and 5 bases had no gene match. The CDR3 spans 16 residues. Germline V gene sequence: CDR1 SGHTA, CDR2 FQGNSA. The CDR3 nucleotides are TGTGCCAGCAGCTTAGACCCGCGGGAGGCCCAAGAGACCCAGTACTTC. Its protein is CASSLDPREAQETQYF. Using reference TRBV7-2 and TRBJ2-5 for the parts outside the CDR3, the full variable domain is GAGVSQSPSNKVTEKGKDVELRCDPISGHTALYWYRQSLGQGLEFLIYFQGNSAPDKSGLPSDRFSAERTGGSVSTLTIQRTQQEDSAVYLCASSLDPREAQETQYFGPGTRLLVL.

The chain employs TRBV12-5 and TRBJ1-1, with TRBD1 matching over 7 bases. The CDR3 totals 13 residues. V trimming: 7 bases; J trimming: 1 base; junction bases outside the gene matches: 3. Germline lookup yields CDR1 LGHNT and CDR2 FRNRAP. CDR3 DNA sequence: TGTGCTAGTGCCAGGGGGAGGAACACTGAAGCTTTCTTT. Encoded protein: CASARGRNTEAFF.

CDR3 DNA sequence: TGTGCCACCAGCAGAGATGTGAGGAATGAGCAGTTCTTC. This translates into CATSRDVRNEQFF. The chain uses TRBV15 and TRBJ2-1; D not certain. Germline V lookup: CDR1 LNHNV, CDR2 YYDKDF (reference sequence). This CDR3 has 13 residues. V was shortened by 0 bases and J by 7 bases, with 7 bases between the two germline ends.

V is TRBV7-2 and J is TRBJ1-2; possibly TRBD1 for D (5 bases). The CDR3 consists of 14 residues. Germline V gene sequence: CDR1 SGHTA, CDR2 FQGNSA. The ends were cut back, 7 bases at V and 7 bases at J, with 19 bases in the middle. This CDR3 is CASTPTPREGGYTF. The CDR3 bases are TGTGCCAGCACCCCCACGCCCAGGGAAGGTGGCTACACCTTC. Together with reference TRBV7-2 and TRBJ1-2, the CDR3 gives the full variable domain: GAGVSQSPSNKVTEKGKDVELRCDPISGHTALYWYRQSLGQGLEFLIYFQGNSAPDKSGLPSDRFSAERTGGSVSTLTIQRTQQEDSAVYLCASTPTPREGGYTFGSGTRLTVV.

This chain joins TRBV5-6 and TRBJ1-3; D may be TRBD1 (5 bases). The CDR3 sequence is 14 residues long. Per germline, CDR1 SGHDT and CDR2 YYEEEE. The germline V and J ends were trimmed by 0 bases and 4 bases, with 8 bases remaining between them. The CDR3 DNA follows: TGTGCCAGCAGCTTGGGGTCAGGGGGAAACACCATATATTTT. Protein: CASSLGSGGNTIYF.

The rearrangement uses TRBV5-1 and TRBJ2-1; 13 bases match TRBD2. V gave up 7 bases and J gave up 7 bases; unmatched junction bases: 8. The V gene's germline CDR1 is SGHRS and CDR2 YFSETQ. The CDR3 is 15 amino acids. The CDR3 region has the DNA TGCGCCAGCTCTTGGACTAGCGGGGGTGGAAATGAGCAGTTCTTC. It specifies CASSWTSGGGNEQFF.

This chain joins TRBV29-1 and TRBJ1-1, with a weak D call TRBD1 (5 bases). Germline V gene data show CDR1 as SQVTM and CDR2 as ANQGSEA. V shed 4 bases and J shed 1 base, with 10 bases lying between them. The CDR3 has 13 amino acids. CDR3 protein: CSVVGQGNTEAFF. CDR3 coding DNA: TGCAGCGTTGTAGGGCAGGGGAACACTGAAGCTTTCTTT.

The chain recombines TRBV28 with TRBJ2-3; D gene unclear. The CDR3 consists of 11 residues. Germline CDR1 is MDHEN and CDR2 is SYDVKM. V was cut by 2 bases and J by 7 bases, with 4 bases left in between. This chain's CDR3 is CASSLGYTQYF. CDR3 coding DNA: TGTGCCAGCAGTTTAGGCTATACGCAGTATTTT.

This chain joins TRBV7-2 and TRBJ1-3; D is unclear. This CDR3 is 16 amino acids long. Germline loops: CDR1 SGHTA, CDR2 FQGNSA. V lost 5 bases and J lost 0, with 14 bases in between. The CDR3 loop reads CASSRRFLSSGNTIYF. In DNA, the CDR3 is TGTGCCAGCAGCCGCCGATTTTTGAGCTCTGGAAACACCATATATTTT.

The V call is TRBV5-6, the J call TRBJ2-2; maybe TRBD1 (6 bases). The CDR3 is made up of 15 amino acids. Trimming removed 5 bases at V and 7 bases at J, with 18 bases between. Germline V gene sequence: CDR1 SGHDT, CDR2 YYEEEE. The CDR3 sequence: CASRPQGNHLGELFF. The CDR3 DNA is TGTGCCAGCAGGCCACAGGGAAATCACCTCGGGGAGCTGTTTTTT.

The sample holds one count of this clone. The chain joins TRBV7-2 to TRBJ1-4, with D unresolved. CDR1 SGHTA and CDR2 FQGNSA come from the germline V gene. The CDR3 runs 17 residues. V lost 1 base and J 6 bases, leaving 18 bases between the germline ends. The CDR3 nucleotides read TGTGCCAGCAGCTTAGATGGCAGAAAAGCACTGGATGAAAAACTGTTTTTT. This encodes CASSLDGRKALDEKLFF.